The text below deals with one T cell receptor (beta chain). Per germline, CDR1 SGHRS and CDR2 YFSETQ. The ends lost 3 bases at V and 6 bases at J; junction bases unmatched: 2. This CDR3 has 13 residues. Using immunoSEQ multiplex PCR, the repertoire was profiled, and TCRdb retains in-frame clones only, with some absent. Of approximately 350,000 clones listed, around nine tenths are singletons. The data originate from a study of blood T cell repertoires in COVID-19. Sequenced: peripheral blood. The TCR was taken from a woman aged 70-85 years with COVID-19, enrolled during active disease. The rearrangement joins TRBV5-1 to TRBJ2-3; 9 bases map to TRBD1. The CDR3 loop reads CASSWTGADTQYF. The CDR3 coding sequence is TGCGCCAGCAGCTGGACAGGGGCCGATACGCAGTATTTT.